This T cell receptor (beta chain) stems from a study of identical twins. A universal primer binding site was introduced by template switching. The final cDNA contained unique molecular identifiers. MiXCR, run by TCRdb on the 5' RACE reads, gives a single entry per CDR3 protein. The sample carries 420,000 or so distinct CDR3 sequences, about 18% recorded once. This clonotype has only a few counts. Its antigen is not known. Notes on the study in general: It was out-of-frame TCR alpha sharing in monozygotic twins that models underestimated. Twins shared out-of-frame alpha sequences with excess low generation probability.

The CDR3 has 15 amino acids. Germline assignment: CDR1 MNHEY and CDR2 SVGEGT. V was pared by 5 bases and J by 0 bases, with 11 bases between. The gene calls are TRBV6-2 or TRBV6-3 and TRBJ2-1; no reliable D call. The sequenced sample was naive T cells sorted from blood. The sequence derives from a man in his fifties or sixties in good health. The DNA for the CDR3 is TGTGCCAGCAGTAGATCGATCAGCTCCTACAATGAGCAGTTCTTC. This gives the protein CASSRSISSYNEQFF.